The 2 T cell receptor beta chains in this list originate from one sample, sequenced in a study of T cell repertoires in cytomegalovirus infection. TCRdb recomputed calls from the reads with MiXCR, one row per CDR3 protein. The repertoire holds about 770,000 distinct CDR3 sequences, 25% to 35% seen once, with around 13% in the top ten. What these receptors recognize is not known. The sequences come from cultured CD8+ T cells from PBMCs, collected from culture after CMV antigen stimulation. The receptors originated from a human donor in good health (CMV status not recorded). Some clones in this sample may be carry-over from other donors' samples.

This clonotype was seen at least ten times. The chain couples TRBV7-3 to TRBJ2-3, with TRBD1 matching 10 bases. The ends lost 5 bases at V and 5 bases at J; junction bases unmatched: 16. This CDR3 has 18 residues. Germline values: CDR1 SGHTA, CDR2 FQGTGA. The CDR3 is CASSPGQGEWGGRDTQYF. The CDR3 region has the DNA TGTGCCAGCAGCCCAGGACAGGGGGAGTGGGGGGGCCGAGATACGCAGTATTTT.

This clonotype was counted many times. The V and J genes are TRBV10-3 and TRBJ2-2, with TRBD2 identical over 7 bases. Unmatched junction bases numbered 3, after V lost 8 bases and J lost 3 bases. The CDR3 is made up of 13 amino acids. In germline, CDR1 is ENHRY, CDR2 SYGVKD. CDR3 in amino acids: CAIYLADTGELFF. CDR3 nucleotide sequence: TGTGCCATCTATCTAGCGGACACCGGGGAGCTGTTTTTT.